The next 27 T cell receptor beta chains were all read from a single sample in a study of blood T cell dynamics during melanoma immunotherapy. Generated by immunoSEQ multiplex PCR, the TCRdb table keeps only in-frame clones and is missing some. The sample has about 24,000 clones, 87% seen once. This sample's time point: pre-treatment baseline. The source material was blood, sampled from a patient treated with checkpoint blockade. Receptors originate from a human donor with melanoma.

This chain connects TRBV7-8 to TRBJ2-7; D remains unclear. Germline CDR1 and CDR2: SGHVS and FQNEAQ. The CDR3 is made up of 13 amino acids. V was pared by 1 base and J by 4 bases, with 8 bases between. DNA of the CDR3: TGTGCCAGCAGCTTAGGGCCAAATTACGAGCAGTACTTC. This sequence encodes CASSLGPNYEQYF.

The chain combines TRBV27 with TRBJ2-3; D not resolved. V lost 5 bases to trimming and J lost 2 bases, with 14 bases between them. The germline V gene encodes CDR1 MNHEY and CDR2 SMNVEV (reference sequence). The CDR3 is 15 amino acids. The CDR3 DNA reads TGTGCCAGCAGTCCTACGAGAGGCCTCACAGATACGCAGTATTTT. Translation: CASSPTRGLTDTQYF.

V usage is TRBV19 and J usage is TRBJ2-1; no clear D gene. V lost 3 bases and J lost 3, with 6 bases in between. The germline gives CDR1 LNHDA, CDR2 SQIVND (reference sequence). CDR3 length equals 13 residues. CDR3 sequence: CASSIQLYNEQFF. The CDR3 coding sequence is TGTGCCAGTAGTATTCAGCTCTACAATGAGCAGTTCTTC.

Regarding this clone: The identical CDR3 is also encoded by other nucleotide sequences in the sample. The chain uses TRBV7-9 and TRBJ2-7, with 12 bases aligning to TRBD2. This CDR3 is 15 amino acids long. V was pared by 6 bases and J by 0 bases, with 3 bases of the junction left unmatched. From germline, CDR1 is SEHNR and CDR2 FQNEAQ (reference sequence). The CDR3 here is CASRLTSGSSYEQYF. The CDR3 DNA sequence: TGTGCCAGCAGACTGACTAGCGGGAGCTCCTACGAGCAGTACTTC.

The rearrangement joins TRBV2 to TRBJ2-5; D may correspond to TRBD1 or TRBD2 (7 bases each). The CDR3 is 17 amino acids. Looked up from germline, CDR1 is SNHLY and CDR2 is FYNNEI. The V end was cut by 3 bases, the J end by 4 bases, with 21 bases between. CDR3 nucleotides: TGTGCCAGCAGTGAGATGAACAGGGGAATAGCGGGAGAGACCCAGTACTTC. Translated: CASSEMNRGIAGETQYF.

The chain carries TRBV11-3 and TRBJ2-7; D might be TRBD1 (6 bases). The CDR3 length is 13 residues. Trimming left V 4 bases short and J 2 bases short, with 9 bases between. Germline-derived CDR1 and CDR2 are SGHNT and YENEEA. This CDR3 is CASSYRAPYEQYF. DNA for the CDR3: TGTGCCAGCAGCTACAGGGCCCCCTACGAGCAGTACTTC. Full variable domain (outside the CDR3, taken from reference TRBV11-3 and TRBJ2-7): EAGVVQSPRYKIIEKKQPVAFWCNPISGHNTLYWYLQNLGQGPELLIRYENEEAVDDSQLPKDRFSAERLKGVDSTLKIQPAELGDSAVYLCASSYRAPYEQYFGPGTRLTVT.

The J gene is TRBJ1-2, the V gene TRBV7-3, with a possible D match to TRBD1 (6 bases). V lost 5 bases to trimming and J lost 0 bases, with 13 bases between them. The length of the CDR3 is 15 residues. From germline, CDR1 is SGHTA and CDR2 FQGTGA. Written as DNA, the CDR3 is TGTGCCAGCAGCCCCGGACAGATAACTAACTATGGCTACACCTTC. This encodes CASSPGQITNYGYTF.

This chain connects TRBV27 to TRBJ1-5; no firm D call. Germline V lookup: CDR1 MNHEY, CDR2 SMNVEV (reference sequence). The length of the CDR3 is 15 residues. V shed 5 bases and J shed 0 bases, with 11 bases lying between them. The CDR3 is CASSVARSSNQPQHF. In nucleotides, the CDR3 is TGTGCCAGCAGTGTTGCTCGGTCTAGCAATCAGCCCCAGCATTTT.

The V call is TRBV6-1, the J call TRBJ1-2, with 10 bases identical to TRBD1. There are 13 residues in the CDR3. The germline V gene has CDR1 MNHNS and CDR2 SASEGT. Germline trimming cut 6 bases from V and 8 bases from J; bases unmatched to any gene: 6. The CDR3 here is CASSAGTGVGYTF. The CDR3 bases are TGTGCCAGCAGCGCTGGGACAGGGGTGGGCTACACCTTC.

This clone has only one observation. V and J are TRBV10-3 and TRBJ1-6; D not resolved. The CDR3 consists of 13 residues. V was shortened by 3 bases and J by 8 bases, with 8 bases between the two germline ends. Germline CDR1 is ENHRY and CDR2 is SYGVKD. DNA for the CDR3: TGTGCCATCAGTGACCACCGGGATTCACCCCTCCACTTT. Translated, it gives CAISDHRDSPLHF.

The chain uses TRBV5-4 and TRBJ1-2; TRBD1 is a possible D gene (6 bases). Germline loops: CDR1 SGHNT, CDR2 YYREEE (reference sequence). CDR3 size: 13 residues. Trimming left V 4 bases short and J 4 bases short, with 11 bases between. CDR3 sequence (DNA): TGTGCCAGCAGCCACAGGGTTTCCTATGGCTACACCTTC. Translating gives CASSHRVSYGYTF. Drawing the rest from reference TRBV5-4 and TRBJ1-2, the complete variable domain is ETGVTQSPTHLIKTRGQQVTLRCSSQSGHNTVSWYQQALGQGPQFIFQYYREEENGRGNFPPRFSGLQFPNYSSELNVNALELDDSALYLCASSHRVSYGYTFGSGTRLTVV.

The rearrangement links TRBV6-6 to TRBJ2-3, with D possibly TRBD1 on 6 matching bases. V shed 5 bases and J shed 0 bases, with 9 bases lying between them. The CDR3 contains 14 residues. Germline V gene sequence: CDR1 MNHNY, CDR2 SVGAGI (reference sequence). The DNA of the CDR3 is TGTGCCAGCAGTGGACAGCCAAGCACAGATACGCAGTATTTT. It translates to CASSGQPSTDTQYF.

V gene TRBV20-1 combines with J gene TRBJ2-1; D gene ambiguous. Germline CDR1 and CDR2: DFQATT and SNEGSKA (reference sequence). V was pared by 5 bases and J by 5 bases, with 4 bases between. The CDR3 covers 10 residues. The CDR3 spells CSAHDNEQFF. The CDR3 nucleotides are TGCAGTGCTCATGACAATGAGCAGTTCTTC.

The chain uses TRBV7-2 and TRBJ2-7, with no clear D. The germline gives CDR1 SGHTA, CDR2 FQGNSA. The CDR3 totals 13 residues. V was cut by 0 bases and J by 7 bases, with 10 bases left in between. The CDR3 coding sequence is TGTGCCAGCAGCTTAGCGGCCCACCGGGAGCAGTACTTC. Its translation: CASSLAAHREQYF.

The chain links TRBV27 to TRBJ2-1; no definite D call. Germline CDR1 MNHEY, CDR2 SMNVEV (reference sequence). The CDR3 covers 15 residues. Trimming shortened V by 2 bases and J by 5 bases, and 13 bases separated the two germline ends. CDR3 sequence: CASSLSLGQHNEQFF. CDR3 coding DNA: TGTGCCAGCAGTTTAAGCCTTGGGCAGCACAATGAGCAGTTCTTC.

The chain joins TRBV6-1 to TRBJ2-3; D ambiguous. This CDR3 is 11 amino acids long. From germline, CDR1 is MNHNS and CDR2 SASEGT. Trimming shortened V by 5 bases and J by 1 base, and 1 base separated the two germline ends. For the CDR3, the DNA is TGTGCCAGCAGTCGCACAGATACGCAGTATTTT. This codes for CASSRTDTQYF.

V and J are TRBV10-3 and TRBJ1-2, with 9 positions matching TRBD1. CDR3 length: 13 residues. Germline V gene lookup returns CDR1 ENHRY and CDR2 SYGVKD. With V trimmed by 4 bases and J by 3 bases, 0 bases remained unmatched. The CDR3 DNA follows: TGTGCCATCAGTGGGACAGGGGACTATGGCTACACCTTC. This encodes CAISGTGDYGYTF.

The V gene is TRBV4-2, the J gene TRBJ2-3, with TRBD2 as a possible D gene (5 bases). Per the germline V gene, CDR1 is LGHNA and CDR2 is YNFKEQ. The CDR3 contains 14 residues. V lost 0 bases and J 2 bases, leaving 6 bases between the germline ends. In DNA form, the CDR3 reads TGTGCCAGCAGCCAAGATCGGGACACAGATACGCAGTATTTT. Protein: CASSQDRDTDTQYF.

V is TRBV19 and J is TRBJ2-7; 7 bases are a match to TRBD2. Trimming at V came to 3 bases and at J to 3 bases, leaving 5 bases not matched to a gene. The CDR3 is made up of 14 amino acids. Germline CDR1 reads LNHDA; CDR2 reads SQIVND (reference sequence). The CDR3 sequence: CASSITGGGYEQYF. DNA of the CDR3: TGTGCCAGTAGTATTACGGGAGGTGGCTACGAGCAGTACTTC.

The CDR3 DNA follows: TGTGCCAGTAGTATGGGGAATTACAATGAGCAGTTCTTC. Translated: CASSMGNYNEQFF. This sequence joins TRBV19 and TRBJ2-1; D is uncertain. Trimming removed 3 bases at V and 4 bases at J, with 7 bases between. This CDR3 region has 13 residues. CDR1 and CDR2 (germline): LNHDA, SQIVND (reference sequence).

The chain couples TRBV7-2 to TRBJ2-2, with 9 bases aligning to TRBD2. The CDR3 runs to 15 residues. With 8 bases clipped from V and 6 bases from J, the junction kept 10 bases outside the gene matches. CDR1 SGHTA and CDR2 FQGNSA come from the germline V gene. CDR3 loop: CASREAGGRPGELFF. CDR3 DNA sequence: TGTGCCAGCCGGGAAGCGGGAGGTCGGCCCGGGGAGCTGTTTTTT.

The CDR3 protein is CASSLQGSNYGYTF. The CDR3 nucleotides read TGTGCCAGCAGCCTACAGGGTTCTAACTATGGCTACACCTTC. The rearrangement links TRBV7-8 to TRBJ1-2, with D possibly being TRBD1 (6 bases). The CDR3 runs to 14 residues. Looked up from germline, CDR1 is SGHVS and CDR2 is FQNEAQ. The ends were cut back, 5 bases at V and 0 bases at J, with 10 bases in the middle.

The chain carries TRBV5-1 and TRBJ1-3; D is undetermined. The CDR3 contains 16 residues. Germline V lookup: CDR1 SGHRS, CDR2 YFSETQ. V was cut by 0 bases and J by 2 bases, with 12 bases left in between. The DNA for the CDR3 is TGCGCCAGCAGCTTGGCGGCGGGCACGGCTGGAAACACCATATATTTT. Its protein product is CASSLAAGTAGNTIYF.

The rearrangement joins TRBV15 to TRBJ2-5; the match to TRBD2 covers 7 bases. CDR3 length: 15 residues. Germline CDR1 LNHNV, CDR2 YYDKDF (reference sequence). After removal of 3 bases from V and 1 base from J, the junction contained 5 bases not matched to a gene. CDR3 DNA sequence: TGTGCCACCAGCAGGACCGGGAGGCCCCAAGAGACCCAGTACTTC. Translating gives CATSRTGRPQETQYF.

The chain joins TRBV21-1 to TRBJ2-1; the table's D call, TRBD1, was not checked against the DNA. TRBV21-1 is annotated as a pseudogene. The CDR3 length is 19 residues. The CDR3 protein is CASSKFRQGSPPYCNEQFF. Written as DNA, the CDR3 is TGTGCCAGCAGCAAATTTAGGCAGGGGAGTCCCCCTTACTGCAATGAGCAGTTCTTC.

Here the CDR3 reads CASWGQGEPVRLFEQYF. In DNA, the CDR3 is TGTGCCAGCTGGGGACAGGGTGAACCTGTTCGGCTCTTCGAGCAGTACTTC. This chain connects TRBV21-1 to TRBJ2-7; the table's D call, TRBD1, was not checked against the DNA. TRBV21-1 is marked as a pseudogene. This CDR3 region has 17 residues.

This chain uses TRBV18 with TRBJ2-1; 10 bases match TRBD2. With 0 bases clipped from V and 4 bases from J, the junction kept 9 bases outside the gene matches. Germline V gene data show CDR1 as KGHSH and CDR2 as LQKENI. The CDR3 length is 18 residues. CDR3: CASSPPGSGRAGYNEQFF. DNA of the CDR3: TGTGCCAGCTCACCACCAGGAAGCGGGAGGGCCGGGTACAATGAGCAGTTCTTC.